This TCR beta chain was recovered during a study of blood T cell repertoires in COVID-19. This clone was observed a single time. Looked up from germline, CDR1 is MNHEY and CDR2 is SVGAGI. There are 15 residues in the CDR3. The V gene lost 5 bases and the J gene lost 0 bases, with 12 bases spanning the gap. The table came from immunoSEQ multiplex PCR; TCRdb's copy has only in-frame clones and leaves some out. The sample records roughly 150,000 clones, 65% to 85% being singletons. Sequenced sample: PBMCs or T cells enriched from blood (not recorded which). The rearrangement links TRBV6-5 to TRBJ2-3; D perhaps matches TRBD1 (6 bases). The receptor comes from a man between 65 and 79 years old who had been exposed to COVID-19. CDR3 residues: CASSPGDSSTDTQYF. In nucleotides, the CDR3 is TGTGCCAGCAGTCCAGGGGATTCAAGCACAGATACGCAGTATTTT.